Following are 30 T cell receptor beta chains from one sample sequenced in a study of shared clonotypes between healthy human individuals. Method: immunoSEQ multiplex PCR; TCRdb's copy keeps in-frame clones and lacks some. The repertoire holds roughly 1,000,000 clones, with more than 75% as singletons. The specimen sequenced was memory CD4+ T cells from PBMCs. Subset in this sample: CD45RA-negative fraction. The receptors derive from a man aged 18-30 years in good health. Some clones in this sample may be carry-over from other donors' samples.

The rearrangement uses TRBV27 and TRBJ2-1, with D possibly matching TRBD1 (6 bases). The CDR3 extends over 16 amino acids. Germline values: CDR1 MNHEY, CDR2 SMNVEV (reference sequence). Deletions cut 2 bases from V and 4 bases from J, with 15 bases between. CDR3 residues: CASSLAQGYPYNEQFF. CDR3 DNA: TGTGCCAGCAGTTTAGCCCAGGGGTACCCGTACAATGAGCAGTTCTTC.

The V gene is TRBV9, the J gene TRBJ2-3, with TRBD2 matching 11 bases. Per germline, CDR1 SGDLS and CDR2 YYNGEE. Trimming at V came to 0 bases and at J to 0 bases, leaving 6 bases not matched to a gene. The CDR3 is 18 amino acids. DNA for the CDR3: TGTGCCAGCAGCGTAGTTGGTACTAGCGGGAGTAGCACAGATACGCAGTATTTT. Residues: CASSVVGTSGSSTDTQYF.

The CDR3 bases are TGTGCCAGCAGCGCAGGACTAGCGGGAGGAGGGGAGACCCAGTACTTC. It translates to CASSAGLAGGGETQYF. J is TRBJ2-5 and V is TRBV7-3; TRBD2 agrees at 14 bases. J lost 5 bases, V lost 5 bases, and 7 bases had no gene match. Germline values: CDR1 SGHTA, CDR2 FQGTGA. The length of the CDR3 is 16 residues.

The V call is TRBV7-2, the J call TRBJ2-3; D is undetermined. The ends were cut back, 5 bases at V and 3 bases at J, with 18 bases in the middle. The CDR3 runs to 16 residues. Per the germline V gene, CDR1 is SGHTA and CDR2 is FQGNSA. The CDR3 sequence: CASSLRSDSPTDTQYF. The DNA for the CDR3 is TGTGCCAGCAGCCTGCGGAGCGACTCTCCAACAGATACGCAGTATTTT.

The chain joins TRBV5-4 to TRBJ1-2; D uncertain. V dropped 4 bases and J dropped 8 bases, with 12 bases sitting between them. This CDR3 has 12 residues. The germline CDR1 and CDR2 sequences are SGHNT and YYREEE (reference sequence). The CDR3 reads CASSLDRTGYTF. For the CDR3, the DNA is TGTGCCAGCAGCCTGGACCGGACGGGCTACACCTTC. Combining the CDR3 with reference TRBV5-4 and TRBJ1-2 gives the whole variable domain ETGVTQSPTHLIKTRGQQVTLRCSSQSGHNTVSWYQQALGQGPQFIFQYYREEENGRGNFPPRFSGLQFPNYSSELNVNALELDDSALYLCASSLDRTGYTFGSGTRLTVV.

V is TRBV5-4 and J is TRBJ2-1; D might be TRBD2 (5 bases). V shed 0 bases and J shed 2 bases, with 9 bases lying between them. There are 15 residues in the CDR3. Per germline, CDR1 SGHNT and CDR2 YYREEE (reference sequence). The CDR3 nucleotides are TGTGCCAGCAGCTTGGATGAGGGCCCCTACAATGAGCAGTTCTTC. Amino acid sequence: CASSLDEGPYNEQFF.

The gene calls are TRBV28 and TRBJ2-1; TRBD2 matches 12 bases. This CDR3 spans 20 amino acids. Germline CDR1 and CDR2: MDHEN and SYDVKM. After removal of 7 bases from V and 0 bases from J, the junction contained 16 bases not matched to a gene. In DNA form, the CDR3 reads TGTGCCAGCACCAACCGGGTGGGGACTAGCGGGTCCGGCTCCTACAATGAGCAGTTCTTC. Translating it yields CASTNRVGTSGSGSYNEQFF. The full variable domain, with the rest looked up from reference TRBV28 and TRBJ2-1, is DVKVTQSSRYLVKRTGEKVFLECVQDMDHENMFWYRQDPGLGLRLIYFSYDVKMKEKGDIPEGYSVSREKKERFSLILESASTNQTSMYLCASTNRVGTSGSGSYNEQFFGPGTRLTVL.

This clone was observed many times. The chain links TRBV6-5 to TRBJ2-2, with TRBD2 matching 12 bases. The V segment lost 7 bases and the J segment 5 bases; nucleotides outside the gene matches: 2. The length of the CDR3 is 14 residues. Germline V gives CDR1 MNHEY, CDR2 SVGAGI. CDR3 amino acids: CASTTSGRTGELFF. CDR3 coding DNA: TGTGCCAGCACGACTAGCGGGAGAACCGGGGAGCTGTTTTTT.

This clone has a handful of counts. The CDR3 nucleotides read TGCGCCAGCAGTGACTCCGGGGGGGCCTACGAGCAGTACTTC. Protein sequence: CASSDSGGAYEQYF. This sequence joins TRBV5-1 and TRBJ2-7, with 8 bases identical to TRBD2. The CDR3 contains 14 residues. Trimming cost V 5 bases and J 2 bases; bases outside gene matches: 6. CDR1 and CDR2 (germline): SGHRS, YFSETQ.

This clone was detected a few times. This CDR3 is also generated by other DNA sequences in the sample. The V call is TRBV11-2, the J call TRBJ2-3; D not certain. The germline V gene has CDR1 SGHAT and CDR2 FQNNGV. CDR3 length: 13 amino acids. Trimming took off 0 bases at V and 2 bases at J, with 3 bases between the two ends. The CDR3 protein is CASSLDYTDTQYF. CDR3 DNA: TGTGCCAGCAGCTTAGACTACACAGATACGCAGTATTTT.

The chain links TRBV15 to TRBJ2-7; TRBD2 is a possible D gene (6 bases). The CDR3 covers 15 residues. Per germline, CDR1 LNHNV and CDR2 YYDKDF (reference sequence). Between the trimmed V and J ends, which lost 4 bases and 0 bases, there was a span of 13 bases. Here the CDR3 reads CATSKGLEGSYEQYF. CDR3 nucleotide sequence: TGTGCCACCAGCAAGGGTTTGGAGGGCTCCTACGAGCAGTACTTC.

This clone was seen repeatedly, ten times or more. V and J are TRBV6-1 and TRBJ1-5; possibly TRBD1 for D (5 bases). CDR1 MNHNS and CDR2 SASEGT come from the germline V gene. The germline V and J ends were trimmed by 7 bases and 5 bases, with 9 bases remaining between them. The CDR3 contains 12 residues. The CDR3 here is CASNQGYQPQHF. The CDR3 DNA reads as TGTGCCAGCAATCAGGGTTATCAGCCCCAGCATTTT.

This chain connects TRBV9 to TRBJ2-1, with 7 bases that match TRBD1. Trimming took 2 bases from V and 4 from J; bases not matched to a gene: 0. CDR3 length equals 13 residues. The V gene's germline CDR1 is SGDLS and CDR2 YYNGEE. The CDR3 here is CASSVGQYNEQFF. As DNA, the CDR3 is TGTGCCAGCAGCGTGGGACAGTACAATGAGCAGTTCTTC.

The chain employs TRBV11-2 and TRBJ1-1, with TRBD1 matching 7 bases. The CDR3 has 14 residues. Germline lookup yields CDR1 SGHAT and CDR2 FQNNGV. Trimming removed 4 bases from V and 1 base from J; junction bases left unmatched: 3. The CDR3: CASSSRTGNTEAFF. In DNA form, the CDR3 reads TGTGCCAGCAGCTCAAGGACAGGGAACACTGAAGCTTTCTTT.

This clone came up a few times. This chain links TRBV19 with TRBJ2-1; 10 nucleotides match TRBD2. Germline V gives CDR1 LNHDA, CDR2 SQIVND (reference sequence). The ends lost 1 base at V and 8 bases at J; junction bases unmatched: 14. The CDR3 is made up of 18 amino acids. The CDR3 DNA follows: TGTGCCAGTAGTATAGGGGGGGCTAGCGGGAGAGATTTGGATGAGCAGTTCTTC. Protein product: CASSIGGASGRDLDEQFF.

The genes are TRBV5-1 and TRBJ2-1, with D unclear. Trimming cost V 0 bases and J 3 bases, with 13 bases left between them. Germline CDR1 and CDR2: SGHRS and YFSETQ. There are 16 residues in the CDR3. The CDR3 sequence: CASSLEGLTSYNEQFF. The CDR3 DNA is TGCGCCAGCAGCTTGGAAGGTCTTACGAGCTACAATGAGCAGTTCTTC.

The chain has TRBV18 and TRBJ2-7; D is unresolved. V was clipped by 3 bases and J by 2 bases, with 11 bases between them. The CDR3 has 14 residues. Germline-derived CDR1 and CDR2 are KGHSH and LQKENI. The CDR3: CASSPLAGTYEQYF. The CDR3 bases are TGTGCCAGCTCACCCCTGGCAGGAACCTACGAGCAGTACTTC.

In the case of this clone: Other nucleotide sequences in the sample specify the same CDR3. The chain uses TRBV29-1 and TRBJ1-1; D ambiguous. Trimming cost V 6 bases and J 0 bases, with 11 bases left between them. Germline V gives CDR1 SQVTM, CDR2 ANQGSEA. The length of the CDR3 is 13 residues. The CDR3 coding sequence is TGCAGCGTGGCGAGGGTAATGAACACTGAAGCTTTCTTT. Encoded protein: CSVARVMNTEAFF.

V is TRBV11-2 and J is TRBJ2-7; unclear D gene. V was trimmed by 3 bases and J by 7 bases, leaving 13 bases between them. Germline CDR1 reads SGHAT; CDR2 reads FQNNGV. The CDR3 covers 13 residues. For the CDR3, the DNA is TGTGCCAGCAGCTTCAGCGTGGGAAGGGAGCAGTACTTC. This sequence encodes CASSFSVGREQYF. The whole variable domain, filled in from reference TRBV11-2 and TRBJ2-7, reads EAGVAQSPRYKIIEKRQSVAFWCNPISGHATLYWYQQILGQGPKLLIQFQNNGVVDDSQLPKDRFSAERLKGVDSTLKIQPAKLEDSAVYLCASSFSVGREQYFGPGTRLTVT.

The genes are TRBV18 and TRBJ2-3; D perhaps matches TRBD2 (5 bases). The CDR3 loop spans 15 amino acids. The germline V and J ends were trimmed by 3 bases and 6 bases, with 16 bases remaining between them. Germline values: CDR1 KGHSH, CDR2 LQKENI. CDR3 DNA: TGTGCCAGCTCACCCTCCAACGGGGATGAGGATACGCAGTATTTT. It codes for CASSPSNGDEDTQYF. Supplemented by reference TRBV18 and TRBJ2-3, the full variable domain reads NAGVMQNPRHLVRRRGQEARLRCSPMKGHSHVYWYRQLPEEGLKFMVYLQKENIIDESGMPKERFSAEFPKEGPSILRIQQVVRGDSAAYFCASSPSNGDEDTQYFGPGTRLTVL.

This clone was detected many times. The J gene is TRBJ1-3, the V gene TRBV7-2; no clear D gene. Germline lookup yields CDR1 SGHTA and CDR2 FQGNSA. V lost 1 base, J lost 0 bases, and 7 bases lay in between. The CDR3 is 15 residues long. The CDR3 nucleotides are TGTGCCAGCAGCTTAGGCGCCAGCTCTGGAAACACCATATATTTT. Amino acids: CASSLGASSGNTIYF.

The sample holds many counts of this clone. The CDR3 sequence is CASIPGTRTYEQYF. CDR3 bases: TGTGCCAGCATCCCCGGGACACGAACCTACGAGCAGTACTTC. This chain uses TRBV6-1 with TRBJ2-7; TRBD1 is a possible D gene (6 bases). CDR3 length: 14 amino acids. Germline assignment: CDR1 MNHNS and CDR2 SASEGT. Deletions cut 7 bases from V and 2 bases from J, with 15 bases between.

The rearrangement joins TRBV28 to TRBJ1-4; possibly TRBD1 for D (5 bases). The CDR3 runs 14 residues. Trimming removed 3 bases at V and 3 bases at J, with 8 bases between. Germline CDR1 reads MDHEN; CDR2 reads SYDVKM. CDR3 in amino acids: CASSLATANEKLFF. CDR3 bases: TGTGCCAGCAGTTTGGCGACAGCTAATGAAAAACTGTTTTTT.

This rearrangement joins TRBV27 to TRBJ1-5; the D is unclear. CDR1 and CDR2 from the germline V gene are MNHEY and SMNVEV (reference sequence). Trimming cost V 2 bases and J 5 bases, with 10 bases left between them. CDR3 size: 14 residues. Written as DNA, the CDR3 is TGTGCCAGCAGTTTACAGTCCCCAGATCAGCCCCAGCATTTT. The encoded protein is CASSLQSPDQPQHF.

V usage is TRBV2 and J usage is TRBJ1-1; D perhaps matches TRBD1 (5 bases). Germline CDR1 reads SNHLY; CDR2 reads FYNNEI. Trimming pared 6 bases from V and 2 bases from J, leaving 13 bases between. This CDR3 is 14 amino acids long. CDR3 in DNA: TGTGCCAGCAGGGGGGAACGATCTAACACTGAAGCTTTCTTT. Encoded protein: CASRGERSNTEAFF. The whole variable domain, filled in from reference TRBV2 and TRBJ1-1, reads EPEVTQTPSHQVTQMGQEVILRCVPISNHLYFYWYRQILGQKVEFLVSFYNNEISEKSEIFDDQFSVERPDGSNFTLKIRSTKLEDSAMYFCASRGERSNTEAFFGQGTRLTVV.

The gene calls are TRBV28 and TRBJ1-1; 8 bases are a match to TRBD1. Trimming took 3 bases from V and 6 from J; bases not matched to a gene: 9. The V gene's germline CDR1 is MDHEN and CDR2 SYDVKM. The CDR3 consists of 15 residues. The CDR3 DNA sequence: TGTGCCAGCAGTTTCTTTCAGGGGGCGTTCGCTGAAGCTTTCTTT. Protein sequence: CASSFFQGAFAEAFF.

Of note for this clone: This sample also contains other DNA sequences that code for the same CDR3. V and J are TRBV11-3 and TRBJ2-5; unclear D gene. The CDR3 totals 12 residues. V lost 1 base and J 5 bases, leaving 5 bases between the germline ends. The germline gives CDR1 SGHNT, CDR2 YENEEA. The CDR3 here is CASSLGQETQYF. In nucleotides, the CDR3 is TGTGCCAGCAGCTTAGGTCAGGAGACCCAGTACTTC.

The CDR3 reads CASSVATGPANVLTF. CDR3 sequence (DNA): TGTGCCAGCAGCGTAGCTACAGGGCCGGCCAACGTCCTGACTTTC. The V gene is TRBV9, the J gene TRBJ2-6, with D possibly matching TRBD1 (6 bases). The CDR3 is 15 amino acids. Looked up from germline, CDR1 is SGDLS and CDR2 is YYNGEE. V was pared by 0 bases and J by 6 bases, with 10 bases between. Complete variable domain (other parts from reference TRBV9 and TRBJ2-6): DSGVTQTPKHLITATGQRVTLRCSPRSGDLSVYWYQQSLDQGLQFLIQYYNGEERAKGNILERFSAQQFPDLHSELNLSSLELGDSALYFCASSVATGPANVLTFGAGSRLTVL.

A few counts support this clone. The chain uses TRBV10-2 and TRBJ1-2; no clear D gene. Between the trimmed V and J ends, which lost 6 bases and 3 bases, there was a span of 11 bases. Germline loops: CDR1 WSHSY, CDR2 SAAADI. This CDR3 has 13 residues. This chain's CDR3 is CASSPAHDYGYTF. CDR3 coding DNA: TGCGCCAGCAGCCCGGCCCACGACTATGGCTACACCTTC.

The gene calls are TRBV11-3 and TRBJ2-1; either TRBD1 or TRBD2 may fit D (5 bases each). Germline CDR1 SGHNT, CDR2 YENEEA. V was trimmed by 2 bases and J by 6 bases, leaving 11 bases between them. CDR3 size: 14 residues. Here the CDR3 DNA reads TGTGCCAGCAGCTTACAGGGACCTTTCAATGAGCAGTTCTTC. Protein product: CASSLQGPFNEQFF.